The 8 T cell receptor beta chains below all came from one sample that was sequenced in a study of Ad26.COV2.S vaccination and SARS-CoV-2 variants. Treatment meaning: some 19 received Ad26.COV2.S at low or high dose, single or two shots; 5 received placebo; per-sample allocation not given. Sampling happened 63 days after the first vaccine or placebo injection. Profiled with immunoSEQ multiplex PCR; TCRdb holds only in-frame clones, not every one. Among about 400,000 clones, about 80% were seen once, and the ten largest hold about 7.4%. The specimen was peripheral blood, collected in a trial of Ad26.COV2.S vaccine versus placebo. The receptors were sampled from a person between 18 and 59 years old who received the Ad26.COV2.S COVID-19 vaccine or a placebo.

This chain joins TRBV14 and TRBJ2-1; 7 nucleotides match TRBD2. This CDR3 is built from 16 residues. The trim removed 4 bases at V and 7 bases at J, leaving 13 bases unmatched. Germline CDR1 SGHDN, CDR2 FVKESK. The CDR3 coding sequence is TGTGCCAGCAGCCCATTAAAGGGCGGGAGTTCAAATGAGCAGTTCTTC. Translating it yields CASSPLKGGSSNEQFF.

The chain combines TRBV7-2 with TRBJ2-2; D not resolved. Trimming took off 1 base at V and 1 base at J, with 10 bases between the two ends. The CDR3 extends over 16 amino acids. In germline, CDR1 is SGHTA, CDR2 FQGNSA. The CDR3, as DNA: TGTGCCAGCAGCTTAGACTTTTTTCTGAACACCGGGGAGCTGTTTTTT. It encodes CASSLDFFLNTGELFF.

V is TRBV2 and J is TRBJ2-3; 12 positions agree with TRBD2. V was clipped by 8 bases and J by 0 bases; unmatched bases: 12. The CDR3 has 18 amino acids. Germline CDR1 SNHLY, CDR2 FYNNEI. The CDR3 bases are TGTGCCAGCCCTGAGATACGGACTAGCGGGGATAGCACAGATACGCAGTATTTT. This gives the protein CASPEIRTSGDSTDTQYF.

The chain joins TRBV7-9 to TRBJ1-1; D is uncertain. CDR1 SEHNR and CDR2 FQNEAQ come from the germline V gene (reference sequence). The CDR3 contains 16 residues. V gave up 5 bases and J gave up 4 bases, with 20 bases separating them. The CDR3 bases are TGTGCCAGCAGCCCCTACCGACATCGGATAGGCACTGAAGCTTTCTTT. Its translation: CASSPYRHRIGTEAFF.

The J gene is TRBJ1-2, the V gene TRBV24-1; tentatively, D is TRBD1 (6 bases). This CDR3 region has 13 residues. Per the germline V gene, CDR1 is KGHDR and CDR2 is SFDVKD. V was clipped by 3 bases and J by 8 bases, with 12 bases between them. The chain's CDR3 is CATSDGDTGGYTF. The CDR3 bases are TGTGCCACCAGTGATGGGGACACAGGGGGCTACACCTTC.

The V gene is TRBV29-1, the J gene TRBJ2-1, with 7 nucleotides matching TRBD2. The CDR3 is made up of 16 amino acids. Germline V gene lookup returns CDR1 SQVTM and CDR2 ANQGSEA. V shed 3 bases, J shed 0 bases, and the junction held 8 bases outside the gene matches. The CDR3 nucleotides read TGCAGCGTTGAGATCGCTAGCGGAGCCTCCTACAATGAGCAGTTCTTC. Its translation: CSVEIASGASYNEQFF.

The chain carries TRBV19 and TRBJ2-7; the match to TRBD1 covers 8 bases. From germline, CDR1 is LNHDA and CDR2 SQIVND (reference sequence). CDR3 length: 14 amino acids. V was clipped by 3 bases and J by 3 bases; unmatched bases: 4. CDR3 nucleotides: TGTGCCAGTAGTATGTCAGGGGGCGACTACGAGCAGTACTTC. As protein: CASSMSGGDYEQYF.

This clone was seen only a few times. The chain links TRBV4-1 to TRBJ2-7, with D perhaps TRBD2 (6 bases). Germline assignment: CDR1 MGHRA and CDR2 YSYEKL. The CDR3 loop spans 17 amino acids. V was cut by 0 bases and J by 0 bases, with 15 bases left in between. The CDR3 loop reads CASSQETSGGTSYEQYF. The CDR3 DNA is TGCGCCAGCAGCCAAGAAACGAGTGGCGGGACCTCCTACGAGCAGTACTTC.